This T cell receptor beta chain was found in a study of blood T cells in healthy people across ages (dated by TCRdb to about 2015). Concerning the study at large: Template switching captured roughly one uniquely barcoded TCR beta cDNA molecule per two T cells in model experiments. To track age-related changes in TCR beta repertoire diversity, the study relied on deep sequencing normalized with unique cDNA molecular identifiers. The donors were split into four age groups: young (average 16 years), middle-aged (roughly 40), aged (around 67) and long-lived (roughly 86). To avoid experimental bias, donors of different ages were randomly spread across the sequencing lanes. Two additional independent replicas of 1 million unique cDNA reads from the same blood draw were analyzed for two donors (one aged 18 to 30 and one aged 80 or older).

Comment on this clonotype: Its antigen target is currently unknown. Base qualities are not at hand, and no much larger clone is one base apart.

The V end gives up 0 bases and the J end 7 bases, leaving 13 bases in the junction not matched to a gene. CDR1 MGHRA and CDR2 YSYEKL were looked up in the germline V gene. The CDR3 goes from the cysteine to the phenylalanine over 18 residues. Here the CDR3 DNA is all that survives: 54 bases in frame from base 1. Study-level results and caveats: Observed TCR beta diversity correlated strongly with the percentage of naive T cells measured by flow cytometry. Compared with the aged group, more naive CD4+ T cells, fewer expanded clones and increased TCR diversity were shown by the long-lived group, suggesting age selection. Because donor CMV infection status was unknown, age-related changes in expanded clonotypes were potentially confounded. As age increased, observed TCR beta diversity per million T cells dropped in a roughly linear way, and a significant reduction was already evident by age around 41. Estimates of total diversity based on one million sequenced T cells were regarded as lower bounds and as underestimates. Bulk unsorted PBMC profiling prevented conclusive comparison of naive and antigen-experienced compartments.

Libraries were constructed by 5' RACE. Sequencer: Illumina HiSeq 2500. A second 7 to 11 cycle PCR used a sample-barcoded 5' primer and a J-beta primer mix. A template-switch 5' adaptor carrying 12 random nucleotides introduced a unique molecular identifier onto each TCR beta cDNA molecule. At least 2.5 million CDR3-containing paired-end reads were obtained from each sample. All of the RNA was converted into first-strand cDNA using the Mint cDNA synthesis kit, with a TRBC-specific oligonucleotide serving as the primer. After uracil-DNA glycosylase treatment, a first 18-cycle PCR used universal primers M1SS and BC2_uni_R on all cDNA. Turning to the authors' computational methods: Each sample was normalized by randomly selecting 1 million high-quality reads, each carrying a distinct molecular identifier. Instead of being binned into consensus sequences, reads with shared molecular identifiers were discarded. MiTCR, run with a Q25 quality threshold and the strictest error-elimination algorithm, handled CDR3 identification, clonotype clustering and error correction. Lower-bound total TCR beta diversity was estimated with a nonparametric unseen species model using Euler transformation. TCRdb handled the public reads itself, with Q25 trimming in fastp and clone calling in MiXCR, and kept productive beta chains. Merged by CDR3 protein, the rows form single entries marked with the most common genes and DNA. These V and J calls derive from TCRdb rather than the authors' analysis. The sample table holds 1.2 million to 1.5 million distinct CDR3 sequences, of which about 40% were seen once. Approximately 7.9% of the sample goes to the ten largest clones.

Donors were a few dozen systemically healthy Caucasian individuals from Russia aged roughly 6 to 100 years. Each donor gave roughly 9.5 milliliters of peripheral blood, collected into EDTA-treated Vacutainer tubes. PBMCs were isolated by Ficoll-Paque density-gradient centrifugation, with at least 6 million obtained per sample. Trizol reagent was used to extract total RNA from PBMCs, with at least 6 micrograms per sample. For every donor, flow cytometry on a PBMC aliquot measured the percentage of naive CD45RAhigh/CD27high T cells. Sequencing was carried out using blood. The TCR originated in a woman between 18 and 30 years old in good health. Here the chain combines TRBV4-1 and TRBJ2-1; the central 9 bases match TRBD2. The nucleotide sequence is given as TGCGCCAGCAGCCAAGAATGGGCGGGAGGGAAGGCGAATAATGAGCAGTTCTTC. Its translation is CASSQEWAGGKANNEQFF.